One sample yielded the 10 T cell receptor beta chains listed below, sequenced in a study of blood T cell repertoires in COVID-19. Repertoires were generated with immunoSEQ multiplex PCR, while TCRdb's copy carries only in-frame clones and drops some. The sample includes about 190,000 clones, about 77% of them seen just once. The sample comprised PBMCs or T cells enriched from blood (not recorded which). The origin of the receptors is a woman between 50 and 59 years old with acute COVID-19.

This sequence joins TRBV4-3 and TRBJ2-6; 12 positions match TRBD1. This CDR3 spans 18 amino acids. The V and J ends lost 0 bases and 3 bases, in that order; junction bases with no gene match: 3. The germline V gene encodes CDR1 LGHNA and CDR2 YSLEER. The DNA of the CDR3 is TGCGCCAGCAGCCAAGAGGGACAGGGGGCTCGTGGGGCCAACGTCCTGACTTTC. Its protein is CASSQEGQGARGANVLTF.

The chain uses TRBV7-6 and TRBJ2-5, with 7 bases aligning to TRBD1. The CDR3 loop spans 16 amino acids. Trimming took 0 bases from V and 5 from J; bases not matched to a gene: 9. CDR1 and CDR2 from the germline V gene are SGHVS and FNYEAQ. CDR3 sequence (DNA): TGTGCCAGCAGCTTAGCGCGCCAGGGGGTTGGGGAGACCCAGTACTTC. Translated, it gives CASSLARQGVGETQYF.

V and J are TRBV27 and TRBJ1-2; weak D call: TRBD1 (5 bases). The CDR3 runs 15 residues. In germline, CDR1 is MNHEY, CDR2 SMNVEV (reference sequence). The V end was cut by 3 bases, the J end by 0 bases, with 11 bases between. The CDR3 loop reads CASSFLGDANYGYTF. In nucleotides, the CDR3 is TGTGCCAGCAGTTTCTTAGGGGATGCTAACTATGGCTACACCTTC.

This clone was seen just once. The rearrangement links TRBV4-1 to TRBJ2-6; weak D call: TRBD1 (6 bases). The germline V and J ends were trimmed by 5 bases and 0 bases, with 17 bases remaining between them. This CDR3 contains 18 residues. CDR1 MGHRA and CDR2 YSYEKL come from the germline V gene. In nucleotides, the CDR3 is TGCGCCAGCAGCAATCCTCCGGGACAACTCTCTGGGGCCAACGTCCTGACTTTC. Protein product: CASSNPPGQLSGANVLTF.

A few counts support this clone. The gene calls are TRBV11-2 and TRBJ1-6, with 8 bases aligning to TRBD1. With 5 bases clipped from V and 7 bases from J, the junction kept 7 bases outside the gene matches. The CDR3 is made up of 15 amino acids. Germline V gives CDR1 SGHAT, CDR2 FQNNGV. The CDR3 DNA sequence: TGTGCCAGCAGCCCGATGGACAGGGAAAATTCACCCCTCCACTTT. This gives the protein CASSPMDRENSPLHF.

The chain employs TRBV4-1 and TRBJ1-5; no clear D gene. The V gene's germline CDR1 is MGHRA and CDR2 YSYEKL. V shed 0 bases and J shed 7 bases, with 13 bases lying between them. The CDR3 runs 15 residues. CDR3 sequence (DNA): TGCGCCAGCAGCCAAGATGGTTCGGGAACCCAGCCCCAGCATTTT. This gives the protein CASSQDGSGTQPQHF.

The chain employs TRBV2 and TRBJ1-1, with D perhaps TRBD1 (5 bases). Germline V lookup: CDR1 SNHLY, CDR2 FYNNEI. Trimming cost V 4 bases and J 1 base, with 7 bases left between them. The CDR3 contains 13 residues. The DNA of the CDR3 is TGTGCCAGCAGTGTGGGGGGGAACACTGAAGCTTTCTTT. Residues: CASSVGGNTEAFF.

The chain employs TRBV11-2 and TRBJ2-1; D is perhaps TRBD2 (7 bases). The CDR3 has 16 residues. Germline V gene data show CDR1 as SGHAT and CDR2 as FQNNGV. Between the trimmed V and J ends, which lost 4 bases and 3 bases, there was a span of 16 bases. CDR3 amino acids: CASSYRLGGVYNEQFF. The DNA for the CDR3 is TGTGCCAGCAGCTACCGACTAGGGGGGGTCTACAATGAGCAGTTCTTC.

CDR3 in DNA: TGTGCCAGCACCCGGGAGGCGAAAGGGGCTGAAGCTTTCTTT. Amino acids: CASTREAKGAEAFF. The chain is built from TRBV7-2 and TRBJ1-1; tentatively, D is TRBD1 (5 bases). This CDR3 is 14 amino acids long. The germline V gene encodes CDR1 SGHTA and CDR2 FQGNSA. V was pared by 7 bases and J by 6 bases, with 18 bases between.

The chain uses TRBV6-5 and TRBJ2-1; 10 nucleotides match TRBD2. The V gene end was trimmed by 6 bases and the J gene end by 10 bases; junction bases not matched to a gene: 12. Germline V gives CDR1 MNHEY, CDR2 SVGAGI. CDR3 length: 15 residues. The CDR3 bases are TGTGCCAGCAGGGATAGCGGGGGGTTATTGGGAGAGCAGTTCTTC. It encodes CASRDSGGLLGEQFF.